Sequencing of this T cell receptor beta chain was carried out in a study of blood T cell repertoires in COVID-19. Study in general: Some COVID-19 samples were acute and others convalescent; all came from the United States, Italy and Spain. PBMCs, B-cell-depleted T cells, or T cells were the source of the cDNA or gDNA that made up the material.

From germline, CDR1 is SGHDN and CDR2 FVKESK. V was trimmed by 2 bases and J by 0 bases, leaving 8 bases between them. CDR3 size: 16 residues. TCRdb's copy holds only in-frame clones and misses some; the assay was immunoSEQ multiplex PCR. The data hold approximately 120,000 clones, with roughly 87% observed a single time. Sequenced: peripheral blood. The chain couples TRBV14 to TRBJ2-6, with a weak D call TRBD1 (5 bases). The clonotype originates from an elderly woman with acute or convalescent COVID-19. DNA for the CDR3: TGTGCCAGCAGCCAAATAAGGGGCTCTGGGGCCAACGTCCTGACTTTC. This translates into CASSQIRGSGANVLTF.